A single sample is the source of the 32 T cell receptor beta chains below, sequenced in a study of blood T cells in healthy people across ages. Primed by a sample-barcoded 5' primer and a J-beta primer mix, a second PCR proceeded for about 7 to 11 cycles. TCRdb called the 5' RACE reads again in MiXCR, with one record for every CDR3 protein. The sample has roughly 2 million distinct CDR3 sequences, around half seen once; the top ten hold less than 2.5%. Specimen: blood. All receptors derive from a woman aged 40 to 49 in good health.

The rearrangement uses TRBV10-3 and TRBJ1-4; D is ambiguous. Germline V gene sequence: CDR1 ENHRY, CDR2 SYGVKD. The germline V and J ends were trimmed by 0 bases and 2 bases, with 1 base remaining between them. This CDR3 has 13 amino acids. CDR3 sequence (DNA): TGTGCCATCAGTGAGTCGACTAATGAAAAACTGTTTTTT. Translating it yields CAISESTNEKLFF.

This clonotype has only one observation. V and J are TRBV12-3 or TRBV12-4 and TRBJ2-5, with 8 bases that match TRBD2. Unmatched junction bases numbered 7, after V lost 6 bases and J lost 7 bases. The CDR3 consists of 13 residues. CDR3 in DNA: TGTGCCAGCAGGACGGGGGGGATGGGGACCCAGTACTTC. Protein sequence: CASRTGGMGTQYF.

Only a few counts were recorded for this clonotype. The V and J genes are TRBV7-6 and TRBJ2-1; D is tentatively TRBD1 or TRBD2 (5 bases each). Trimming removed 4 bases at V and 8 bases at J, with 18 bases between. Germline V CDR1 and CDR2: SGHVS, FNYEAQ. This CDR3 region has 15 residues. Written as DNA, the CDR3 is TGTGCCAGCAGCTCCGACCGGGACCCCCGTGATGAGCAGTTCTTC. It is translated as CASSSDRDPRDEQFF.

The chain combines TRBV4-3 with TRBJ1-1; D is ambiguous. Germline V CDR1 and CDR2: LGHNA, YSLEER. The CDR3 is made up of 15 amino acids. V lost 1 base, J lost 4 bases, and 13 bases lay in between. CDR3 protein: CASSQAALTGTEAFF. Here the CDR3 DNA reads TGCGCCAGCAGCCAAGCTGCCCTGACCGGCACTGAAGCTTTCTTT.

This clonotype has more than one count but fewer than ten. The genes are TRBV7-9 and TRBJ2-1, with D uncertain. Germline-derived CDR1 and CDR2 are SEHNR and FQNEAQ (reference sequence). The CDR3 runs 16 residues. V lost 4 bases and J 4 bases, leaving 17 bases between the germline ends. For the CDR3, the DNA is TGTGCCAGCAGCTCCTCAGCCTCGCCCCCTTACAATGAGCAGTTCTTC. Protein sequence: CASSSSASPPYNEQFF.

The chain links TRBV28 to TRBJ2-7; no reliable D call. V lost 6 bases, J lost 3 bases, and 12 bases lay in between. Per the germline V gene, CDR1 is MDHEN and CDR2 is SYDVKM. The CDR3 contains 13 residues. CDR3 in DNA: TGTGCCAGCAGGGAATCTAGAATCTACGAGCAGTACTTC. Encoded protein: CASRESRIYEQYF.

This clonotype was seen only a few times. The rearrangement uses TRBV27 and TRBJ1-1; no definite D call. Per germline, CDR1 MNHEY and CDR2 SMNVEV (reference sequence). The V end lost 8 bases, the J end lost 1 base, and 17 bases lay between the germline ends. The CDR3 has 15 amino acids. In DNA, the CDR3 is TGTGCCAGCGCTAGACACCATGTGGAGAACACTGAAGCTTTCTTT. Translation: CASARHHVENTEAFF.

The CDR3 sequence: CASTLSGSKETQYF. The CDR3 DNA reads TGTGCCAGCACCCTTAGCGGGAGTAAAGAGACCCAGTACTTC. The chain joins TRBV7-9 to TRBJ2-5, with TRBD2 matching 9 bases. This CDR3 has 14 amino acids. Germline values: CDR1 SEHNR, CDR2 FQNEAQ (reference sequence). The junction had 6 bases not matched to a gene; V was cut back by 7 bases and J by 3 bases.

The chain combines TRBV2 with TRBJ2-7; unclear D gene. The CDR3 spans 12 residues. CDR1 and CDR2 from the germline V gene are SNHLY and FYNNEI. V was trimmed by 7 bases and J by 3 bases, leaving 10 bases between them. The CDR3 DNA sequence: TGTGCCAGCACGTTCAACCACTACGAGCAGTACTTC. Its translation is CASTFNHYEQYF.

V is TRBV4-3 and J is TRBJ2-1; the D is unclear. Germline-derived CDR1 and CDR2 are LGHNA and YSLEER. The CDR3 spans 15 residues. V was cut by 0 bases and J by 2 bases, with 8 bases left in between. For the CDR3, the DNA is TGCGCCAGCAGCCAAGACAGCCTGCCCTACAATGAGCAGTTCTTC. It is translated as CASSQDSLPYNEQFF.

This clonotype was counted a few times. V and J are TRBV24-1 and TRBJ2-4; TRBD1 might be the D (5 bases). The J call may be wrong; the DNA end is better matched by TRBJ2-7. The germline CDR1 and CDR2 sequences are KGHDR and SFDVKD. The CDR3 is 11 amino acids. CDR3 sequence reads: CATSEGAEQYF. CDR3 sequence (DNA): TGTGCCACCAGTGAAGGGGCCGAGCAGTACTTC.

The genes are TRBV6-2 or TRBV6-3 and TRBJ2-7; D unclear. CDR1 MNHEY and CDR2 SVGEGT come from the germline V gene. V lost 9 bases, J lost 3 bases, and 18 bases lay in between. The CDR3 runs to 14 residues. The CDR3 DNA reads TGTGCCAGTAATGGGCCAACAGTGGACTACGAGCAGTACTTC. Translation: CASNGPTVDYEQYF.

V is TRBV9 and J is TRBJ2-5, with D possibly TRBD2 on 7 matching bases. The CDR3 length is 14 residues. V was trimmed by 3 bases and J by 4 bases, leaving 13 bases between them. Per the germline V gene, CDR1 is SGDLS and CDR2 is YYNGEE. The CDR3 sequence is CASSEGGLPETQYF. The CDR3 DNA is TGTGCCAGCAGCGAGGGGGGACTACCAGAGACCCAGTACTTC.

This chain joins TRBV19 and TRBJ1-1, with D possibly TRBD1 on 5 matching bases. The CDR3 loop spans 15 amino acids. Per the germline V gene, CDR1 is LNHDA and CDR2 is SQIVND (reference sequence). Deletions cut 4 bases from V and 0 bases from J, with 12 bases between. CDR3 sequence: CASSTGLYMNTEAFF. The CDR3 nucleotides read TGTGCCAGTAGTACGGGACTGTACATGAACACTGAAGCTTTCTTT.

This clonotype was seen only a few times. The chain uses TRBV5-6 and TRBJ2-7, with 10 bases identical to TRBD1. The CDR3 covers 17 residues. CDR1 is SGHDT, CDR2 YYEEEE, per germline. J lost 0 bases, V lost 3 bases, and 9 bases had no gene match. The CDR3 DNA reads TGTGCCAGCAGCTCCACCCACCGGGACAGGGGCTCCTACGAGCAGTACTTC. It translates to CASSSTHRDRGSYEQYF. Together with reference TRBV5-6 and TRBJ2-7, the CDR3 gives the full variable domain: DAGVTQSPTHLIKTRGQQVTLRCSPKSGHDTVSWYQQALGQGPQFIFQYYEEEERQRGNFPDRFSGHQFPNYSSELNVNALLLGDSALYLCASSSTHRDRGSYEQYFGPGTRLTVT.

V is TRBV3-1 and J is TRBJ2-7; unclear D gene. Per the germline V gene, CDR1 is LGHDT and CDR2 is YNNKEL (reference sequence). The V end was cut by 1 base, the J end by 3 bases, with 16 bases between. The CDR3 runs to 16 residues. The CDR3 protein is CASSQGPSDLNYEQYF. The CDR3 coding sequence is TGTGCCAGCAGCCAAGGCCCCAGCGATCTTAACTACGAGCAGTACTTC.

The chain joins TRBV6-2 or TRBV6-3 to TRBJ2-7; TRBD1 aligns across 7 bases. Losses at the gene ends were 5 bases for V and 5 bases for J; bases not matched to a gene: 6. CDR1 and CDR2 from the germline V gene are MNHEY and SVGEGT. The CDR3 has 13 amino acids. This CDR3 reads CASSPQGSNEQYF. The CDR3 DNA is TGTGCCAGCAGTCCACAGGGGAGCAACGAGCAGTACTTC.

This clonotype was counted between two and nine times. The chain couples TRBV5-1 to TRBJ2-1, with D unresolved. CDR3 length: 13 amino acids. The ends were cut back, 3 bases at V and 4 bases at J, with 8 bases in the middle. The germline gives CDR1 SGHRS, CDR2 YFSETQ. CDR3 coding DNA: TGCGCCAGCAGCTGGGTAGATTACAATGAGCAGTTCTTC. This sequence encodes CASSWVDYNEQFF.

The gene calls are TRBV20-1 and TRBJ1-5, with a weak D call TRBD1 (6 bases). Germline assignment: CDR1 DFQATT and CDR2 SNEGSKA (reference sequence). V was clipped by 5 bases and J by 1 base, with 12 bases between them. The CDR3 spans 14 residues. The CDR3 coding sequence is TGCAGTGCTCCCGAGGGGGAGAGCAATCAGCCCCAGCATTTT. Encoded protein: CSAPEGESNQPQHF.

The chain uses TRBV4-2 and TRBJ2-5; 14 nucleotides match TRBD2. The V gene's germline CDR1 is LGHNA and CDR2 YNFKEQ. The CDR3 has 18 amino acids. The V segment lost 1 base and the J segment 1 base; nucleotides outside the gene matches: 5. The CDR3: CASSQGTSGGSSQETQYF. CDR3 sequence (DNA): TGTGCCAGCAGCCAAGGGACTAGCGGGGGGAGTAGCCAAGAGACCCAGTACTTC.

In this sample, this clonotype turned up a few times. The genes are TRBV24-1 and TRBJ2-1, with 9 bases lining up with TRBD2. The germline V gene has CDR1 KGHDR and CDR2 SFDVKD. J lost 15 bases, V lost 1 base, and 15 bases had no gene match. There are 16 residues in the CDR3. As DNA, the CDR3 is TGTGCCACCAGTGATTTCCCCAGCGGGGGGAACTCACGTAGGTTCTTC. This encodes CATSDFPSGGNSRRFF.

The rearrangement links TRBV5-1 to TRBJ1-2, with 7 bases identical to TRBD1. Germline V gene data show CDR1 as SGHRS and CDR2 as YFSETQ. V lost 6 bases, J lost 7 bases, and 6 bases stayed unmatched. This CDR3 region has 12 residues. As DNA, the CDR3 is TGCGCCAGCACCAGGGGGGATATTGGCTACACCTTC. Translating it yields CASTRGDIGYTF.

The J gene is TRBJ1-4, the V gene TRBV29-1; the D gene is possibly TRBD1 (6 bases). V lost 0 bases and J lost 12, with 17 bases in between. CDR1 is SQVTM and CDR2 is ANQGSEA in the germline V gene. The CDR3 is 14 residues long. The CDR3 DNA reads as TGCAGCGTTGAAGATTGGGGACGGGAGGGGGAACTGTTTTTT. It is translated as CSVEDWGREGELFF.

The chain uses TRBV10-2 and TRBJ2-5; 10 positions match TRBD2. The DNA end favors TRBJ2-7, so the J call may be wrong. The CDR3 totals 15 residues. The V gene's germline CDR1 is WSHSY and CDR2 SAAADI. DNA for the CDR3: TGCGCCAGCAGTGAGGTAGCGGGGGGCCTATACGAGCAGTACTTC. Residues: CASSEVAGGLYEQYF.

The V gene is TRBV6-6, the J gene TRBJ1-2; D remains unclear. This CDR3 is 15 amino acids long. Trimming stripped 0 bases from V and 2 bases from J, with 10 bases between. CDR1 and CDR2 (germline): MNHNY, SVGAGI (reference sequence). The CDR3 sequence is CASSYSSGENYGYTF. CDR3 bases: TGTGCCAGCAGTTACTCGTCCGGTGAAAACTATGGCTACACCTTC.

This clonotype has a handful of counts. J is TRBJ2-7 and V is TRBV29-1; TRBD2 is a possible D gene (5 bases). The V end lost 4 bases, the J end lost 3 bases, and 22 bases lay between the germline ends. This CDR3 region has 16 residues. Germline V lookup: CDR1 SQVTM, CDR2 ANQGSEA. The CDR3 sequence: CSVGVVRGLGYYEQYF. The CDR3 nucleotides are TGCAGCGTTGGCGTCGTACGGGGTTTGGGATACTACGAGCAGTACTTC.

The chain combines TRBV24-1 with TRBJ2-2; perhaps TRBD2 as D (5 bases). Trimming removed 9 bases at V and 1 base at J, with 14 bases between. Germline V lookup: CDR1 KGHDR, CDR2 SFDVKD. This CDR3 comprises 15 residues. The CDR3 DNA is TGTGCCACCGAGGGCCTATCCAAGAACACCGGGGAGCTGTTTTTT. Translation gives CATEGLSKNTGELFF.

This clonotype appeared many times. V is TRBV6-2 or TRBV6-3 and J is TRBJ1-2, with no clear D. CDR1 and CDR2 from the germline V gene are MNHEY and SVGEGT. The CDR3 consists of 14 residues. V lost 2 bases and J 4 bases, leaving 11 bases between the germline ends. The CDR3 here is CASSYGFGVYGYTF. The CDR3, as DNA: TGTGCCAGCAGTTACGGATTCGGGGTCTATGGCTACACCTTC.

The rearrangement joins TRBV6-5 to TRBJ2-5, with 7 nucleotides matching TRBD2. CDR1 is MNHEY and CDR2 is SVGAGI in the germline V gene. CDR3 length: 16 residues. J gave up 7 bases and V 0 bases, and 11 bases lay outside the gene matches. This chain's CDR3 is CASSYSPGGEGGTQYF. The CDR3 region has the DNA TGTGCCAGCAGTTACTCACCTGGCGGGGAGGGAGGGACCCAGTACTTC.

The chain links TRBV6-5 to TRBJ2-1; 9 bases fit TRBD2. Trimming removed 2 bases from V and 3 bases from J; junction bases left unmatched: 8. Germline V gene data show CDR1 as MNHEY and CDR2 as SVGAGI. The CDR3 length is 17 residues. The CDR3 spells CASSYGGAGGHYNEQFF. The CDR3 nucleotides are TGTGCCAGCAGTTACGGGGGAGCGGGGGGTCACTACAATGAGCAGTTCTTC.

V is TRBV5-1 and J is TRBJ2-3; D unresolved. The CDR3 sequence is 16 residues long. Per the germline V gene, CDR1 is SGHRS and CDR2 is YFSETQ. V was shortened by 2 bases and J by 3 bases, with 16 bases between the two germline ends. The CDR3 DNA sequence: TGCGCCAGCAGCTTTCGCAATAGTGAGTGGACAGATACGCAGTATTTT. It is translated as CASSFRNSEWTDTQYF.

This sequence joins TRBV27 and TRBJ1-6, with a possible D match to TRBD1 (6 bases). V shed 0 bases and J shed 6 bases, with 9 bases lying between them. CDR1 and CDR2 from the germline V gene are MNHEY and SMNVEV (reference sequence). This CDR3 is 15 amino acids long. CDR3 residues: CASSLSDSSNSPLHF. Here the CDR3 DNA reads TGTGCCAGCAGTTTATCGGACAGCAGTAATTCACCCCTCCACTTT.